One sample yielded the 18 T cell receptor beta chains listed below, sequenced in a study of blood T cell repertoires in COVID-19. This table comes from immunoSEQ multiplex PCR, and its TCRdb copy is limited to in-frame clones, with some not included. The data contain approximately 440,000 clones, 90% of them singletons. Sequences were obtained from PBMCs or T cells enriched from blood (not recorded which). The receptors here all came from a young man who had recovered from COVID-19.

V gene TRBV6-5 combines with J gene TRBJ1-2, with D possibly matching TRBD1 (5 bases). The V gene lost 4 bases and the J gene lost 7 bases, with 19 bases spanning the gap. The CDR3 is made up of 15 amino acids. Per germline, CDR1 MNHEY and CDR2 SVGAGI. CDR3 region: CASSSKGRAQGGYTF. The CDR3 DNA is TGTGCCAGCAGTTCGAAGGGCAGGGCGCAGGGTGGCTACACCTTC.

V is TRBV19 and J is TRBJ2-7, with D perhaps TRBD2 (5 bases). Germline V gene lookup returns CDR1 LNHDA and CDR2 SQIVND (reference sequence). Trimming took off 9 bases at V and 0 bases at J, with 18 bases between the two ends. The CDR3 consists of 15 residues. Here the CDR3 DNA reads TGTGCCAGCGGGATTTCAGGCGACGTCTCCTACGAGCAGTACTTC. This encodes CASGISGDVSYEQYF.

This clone was detected a few times. The V and J genes are TRBV28 and TRBJ1-5; D perhaps matches TRBD1 (6 bases). Germline CDR1 is MDHEN and CDR2 is SYDVKM. The germline V and J ends were trimmed by 3 bases and 5 bases, with 17 bases remaining between them. This CDR3 region has 16 residues. The CDR3 protein is CASSFPQGRGYQPQHF. CDR3 bases: TGTGCCAGCAGTTTTCCCCAGGGCAGGGGCTATCAGCCCCAGCATTTT.

The genes are TRBV12-5 and TRBJ1-1; possible D gene TRBD1, 5 bases. The CDR3 spans 14 residues. Germline CDR1 LGHNT, CDR2 FRNRAP. V lost 3 bases, J lost 1 base, and 9 bases lay in between. CDR3 nucleotide sequence: TGTGCTAGTGGTTTAGGAGACAGGAACACTGAAGCTTTCTTT. Translated: CASGLGDRNTEAFF.

The V call is TRBV6-6, the J call TRBJ1-2; 8 nucleotides line up with TRBD1. V dropped 3 bases and J dropped 5; count of bases not matched to a gene: 5. This CDR3 is 14 amino acids long. Per the germline V gene, CDR1 is MNHNY and CDR2 is SVGAGI (reference sequence). The CDR3 region is CASSYGQGFYGYTF. CDR3 sequence (DNA): TGTGCCAGCAGTTATGGACAGGGATTTTATGGCTACACCTTC.

The chain links TRBV11-2 to TRBJ1-3, with D possibly matching TRBD1 (5 bases). In germline, CDR1 is SGHAT, CDR2 FQNNGV. The CDR3 loop spans 14 amino acids. The germline V and J ends were trimmed by 3 bases and 4 bases, with 10 bases remaining between them. The CDR3 DNA follows: TGTGCCAGCAGCTTGCAGACAGCCGGAAACACCATATATTTT. The encoded protein is CASSLQTAGNTIYF.

As for this clone: Other DNA sequences in this specimen translate into the identical CDR3. The chain is built from TRBV3-1 (or the pseudogene TRBV3-2) and TRBJ1-1; D gene unclear. Between the trimmed V and J ends, which lost 1 base and 0 bases, there was a span of 6 bases. The length of the CDR3 is 14 residues. Germline V gene lookup returns CDR1 LGHDT and CDR2 YNNKEL (reference sequence). As DNA, the CDR3 is TGTGCCAGCAGCCAAGGAACACTGAACACTGAAGCTTTCTTT. Translated, it gives CASSQGTLNTEAFF.

The chain joins TRBV3-1 (or the pseudogene TRBV3-2) to TRBJ2-7, with 8 bases aligning to TRBD2. Losses at the gene ends were 0 bases for V and 0 bases for J; bases not matched to a gene: 1. This CDR3 spans 15 amino acids. Per the germline V gene, CDR1 is LGHDT and CDR2 is YNNKEL (reference sequence). CDR3 sequence: CASSQDSGVSYEQYF. The CDR3 DNA sequence: TGTGCCAGCAGCCAAGATAGCGGGGTCTCCTACGAGCAGTACTTC.

This chain joins TRBV19 and TRBJ1-5, with D possibly being TRBD1 (6 bases). The CDR3 consists of 14 residues. CDR1 is LNHDA, CDR2 SQIVND, per germline (reference sequence). Between the trimmed V and J ends, which lost 5 bases and 1 base, there was a span of 9 bases. CDR3 loop: CASSSDRSNQPQHF. The CDR3 DNA reads TGTGCCAGTAGTTCGGACAGAAGCAATCAGCCCCAGCATTTT.

This chain connects TRBV18 to TRBJ1-1; D is unresolved. The V end was cut by 6 bases, the J end by 5 bases, with 13 bases between. In germline, CDR1 is KGHSH, CDR2 LQKENI. The CDR3 length is 13 residues. The CDR3 reads CASSSDIGTEAFF. CDR3 nucleotide sequence: TGTGCCAGCTCGTCCGATATCGGGACTGAAGCTTTCTTT.

The V gene is TRBV5-1, the J gene TRBJ2-1, with TRBD2 matching 7 bases. The CDR3 extends over 15 amino acids. Trimming at V came to 0 bases and at J to 4 bases, leaving 4 bases not matched to a gene. The germline V gene encodes CDR1 SGHRS and CDR2 YFSETQ. CDR3 DNA: TGCGCCAGCAGCTTGGGCGGGAGTACTTACAATGAGCAGTTCTTC. It codes for CASSLGGSTYNEQFF.

This chain joins TRBV29-1 and TRBJ2-3; 9 bases are shared with TRBD2. The CDR3 length is 15 residues. V lost 4 bases, J lost 0 bases, and 5 bases stayed unmatched. CDR1 is SQVTM, CDR2 ANQGSEA, per germline. DNA for the CDR3: TGCAGCGTTGCGGTAGCGGGGGCTAGCACAGATACGCAGTATTTT. The encoded protein is CSVAVAGASTDTQYF.

In DNA, the CDR3 is TGTGCCAGTAGACCAGGGGATGGCAATCAGCCCCAGCATTTT. As protein: CASRPGDGNQPQHF. The chain carries TRBV19 and TRBJ1-5; tentatively, D is TRBD1 (6 bases). The CDR3 is 14 amino acids. Trimming cost V 6 bases and J 2 bases, with 11 bases left between them. CDR1 and CDR2 (germline): LNHDA, SQIVND (reference sequence).

The rearrangement links TRBV27 to TRBJ1-2, with D maybe TRBD1 (6 bases). Trimming pared 5 bases from V and 5 bases from J, leaving 12 bases between. This CDR3 is 13 amino acids long. Germline V gene data show CDR1 as MNHEY and CDR2 as SMNVEV (reference sequence). The CDR3 spells CASSTGFRYGYTF. The CDR3 DNA is TGTGCCAGCAGTACAGGGTTTCGGTATGGCTACACCTTC.

V gene TRBV19 combines with J gene TRBJ1-6; 11 bases are shared with TRBD1. Germline lookup yields CDR1 LNHDA and CDR2 SQIVND (reference sequence). The CDR3 is 15 amino acids. The junction had 5 bases not matched to a gene; V was cut back by 6 bases and J by 7 bases. For the CDR3, the DNA is TGTGCCAGTAGGCCCGGGACAGGGGGAAATTCACCCCTCCACTTT. Its protein is CASRPGTGGNSPLHF.

This chain uses TRBV6-1 with TRBJ1-6; no clear D gene. The V end lost 3 bases, the J end lost 12 bases, and 15 bases lay between the germline ends. The CDR3 sequence is 14 residues long. Germline CDR1 is MNHNS and CDR2 is SASEGT. In DNA form, the CDR3 reads TGTGCCAGCAGTGACAGGCCTCTACTTGGACCCCTCCACTTT. This encodes CASSDRPLLGPLHF.

The chain recombines TRBV5-6 with TRBJ1-2; 11 bases agree with TRBD1. The CDR3 is 14 residues long. CDR1 is SGHDT, CDR2 YYEEEE, per germline. Germline trimming cut 6 bases from V and 8 bases from J; bases unmatched to any gene: 9. CDR3 residues: CASNRDRGSEGYTF. CDR3 DNA sequence: TGTGCCAGCAACAGGGACAGGGGGTCGGAAGGCTACACCTTC.

The rearrangement links TRBV2 to TRBJ1-3; maybe TRBD1 (5 bases). Germline loops: CDR1 SNHLY, CDR2 FYNNEI. The CDR3 consists of 17 residues. The V gene lost 2 bases and the J gene lost 4 bases, with 18 bases spanning the gap. In DNA, the CDR3 is TGTGCCAGCAGTGAACTTTTGGGCGGGACTCAAGGAAACACCATATATTTT. Amino acids: CASSELLGGTQGNTIYF.